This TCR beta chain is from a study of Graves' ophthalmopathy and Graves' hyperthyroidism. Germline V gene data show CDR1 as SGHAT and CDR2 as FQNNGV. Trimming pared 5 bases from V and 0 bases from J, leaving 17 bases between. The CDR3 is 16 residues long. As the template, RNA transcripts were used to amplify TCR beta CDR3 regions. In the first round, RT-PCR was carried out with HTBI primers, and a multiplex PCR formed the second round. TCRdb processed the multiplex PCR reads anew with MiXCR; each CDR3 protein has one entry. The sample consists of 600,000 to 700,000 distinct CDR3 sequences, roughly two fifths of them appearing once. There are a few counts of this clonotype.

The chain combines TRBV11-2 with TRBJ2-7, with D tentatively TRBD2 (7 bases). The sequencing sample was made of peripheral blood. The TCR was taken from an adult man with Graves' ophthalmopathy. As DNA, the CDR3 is TGTGCCAGCAGCCCAGGGGAGGGAGAAGCCTCCTACGAGCAGTACTTC. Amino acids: CASSPGEGEASYEQYF.